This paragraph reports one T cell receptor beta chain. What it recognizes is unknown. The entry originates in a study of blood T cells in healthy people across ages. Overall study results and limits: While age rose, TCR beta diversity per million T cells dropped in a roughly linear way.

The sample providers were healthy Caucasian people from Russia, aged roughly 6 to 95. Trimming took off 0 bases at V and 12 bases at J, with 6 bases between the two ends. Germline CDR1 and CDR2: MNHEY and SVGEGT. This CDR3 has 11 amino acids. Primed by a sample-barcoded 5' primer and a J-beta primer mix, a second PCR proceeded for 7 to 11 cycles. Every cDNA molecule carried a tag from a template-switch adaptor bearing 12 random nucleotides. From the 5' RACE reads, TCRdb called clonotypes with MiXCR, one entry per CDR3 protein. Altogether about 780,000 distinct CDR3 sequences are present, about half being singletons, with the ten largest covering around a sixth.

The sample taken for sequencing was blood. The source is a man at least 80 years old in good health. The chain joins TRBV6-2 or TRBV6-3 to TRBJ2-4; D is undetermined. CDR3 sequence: CASSYSLYQYF. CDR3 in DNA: TGTGCCAGCAGTTACTCGTTATATCAGTACTTC.